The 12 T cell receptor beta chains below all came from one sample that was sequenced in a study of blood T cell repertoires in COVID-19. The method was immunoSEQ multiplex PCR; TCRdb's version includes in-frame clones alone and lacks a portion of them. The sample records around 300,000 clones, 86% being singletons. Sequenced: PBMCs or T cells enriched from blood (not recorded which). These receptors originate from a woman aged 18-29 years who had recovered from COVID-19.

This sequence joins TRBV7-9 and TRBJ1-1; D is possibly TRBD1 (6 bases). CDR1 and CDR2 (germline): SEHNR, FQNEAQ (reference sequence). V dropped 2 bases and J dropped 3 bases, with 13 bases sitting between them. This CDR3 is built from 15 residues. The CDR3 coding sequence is TGTGCCAGCAGCTTATTGGCGGGGGCGGACACTGAAGCTTTCTTT. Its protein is CASSLLAGADTEAFF.

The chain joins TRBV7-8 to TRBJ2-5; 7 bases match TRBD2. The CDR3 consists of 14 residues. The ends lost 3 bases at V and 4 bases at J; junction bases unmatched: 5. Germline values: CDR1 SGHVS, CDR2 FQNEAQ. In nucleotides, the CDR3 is TGTGCCAGCAGCTTTTTAACTAGCGTAGAGACCCAGTACTTC. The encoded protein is CASSFLTSVETQYF.

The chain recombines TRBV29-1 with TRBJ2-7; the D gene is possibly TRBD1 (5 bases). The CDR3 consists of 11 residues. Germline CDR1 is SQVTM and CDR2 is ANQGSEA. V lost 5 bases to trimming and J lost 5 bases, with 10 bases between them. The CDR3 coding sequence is TGCAGCGTTCGCAGGGCTAACGAGCAGTACTTC. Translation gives CSVRRANEQYF.

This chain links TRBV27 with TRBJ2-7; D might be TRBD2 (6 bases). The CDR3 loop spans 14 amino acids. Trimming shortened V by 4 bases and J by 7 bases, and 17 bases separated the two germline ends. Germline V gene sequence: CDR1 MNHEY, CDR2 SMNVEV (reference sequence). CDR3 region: CASSSRDSGGEQYF. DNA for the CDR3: TGTGCCAGCAGTTCCCGGGACTCGGGCGGGGAGCAGTACTTC.

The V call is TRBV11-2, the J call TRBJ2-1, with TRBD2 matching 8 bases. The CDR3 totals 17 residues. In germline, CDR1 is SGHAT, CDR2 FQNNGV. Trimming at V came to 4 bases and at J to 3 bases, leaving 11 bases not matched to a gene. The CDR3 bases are TGTGCCAGCAGCTCCCGGGATGACAGCGGGAGCTACAATGAGCAGTTCTTC. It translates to CASSSRDDSGSYNEQFF. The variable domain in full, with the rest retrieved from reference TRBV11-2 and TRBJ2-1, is EAGVAQSPRYKIIEKRQSVAFWCNPISGHATLYWYQQILGQGPKLLIQFQNNGVVDDSQLPKDRFSAERLKGVDSTLKIQPAKLEDSAVYLCASSSRDDSGSYNEQFFGPGTRLTVL.

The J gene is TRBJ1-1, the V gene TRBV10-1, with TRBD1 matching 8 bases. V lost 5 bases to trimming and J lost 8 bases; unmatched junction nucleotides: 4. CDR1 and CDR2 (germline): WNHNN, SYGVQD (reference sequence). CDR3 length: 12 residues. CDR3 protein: CASSWDRREAFF. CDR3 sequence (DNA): TGCGCCAGCAGTTGGGACAGGCGAGAAGCTTTCTTT.

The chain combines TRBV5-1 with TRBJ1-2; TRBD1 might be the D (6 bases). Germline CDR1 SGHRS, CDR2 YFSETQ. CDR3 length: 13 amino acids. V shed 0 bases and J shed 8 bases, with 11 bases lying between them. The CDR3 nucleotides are TGCGCCAGCAGCTTGGCCACAGGGCTGGGCTACACCTTC. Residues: CASSLATGLGYTF. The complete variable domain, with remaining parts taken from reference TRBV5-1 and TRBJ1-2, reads KAGVTQTPRYLIKTRGQQVTLSCSPISGHRSVSWYQQTPGQGLQFLFEYFSETQRNKGNFPGRFSGRQFSNSRSEMNVSTLELGDSALYLCASSLATGLGYTFGSGTRLTVV.

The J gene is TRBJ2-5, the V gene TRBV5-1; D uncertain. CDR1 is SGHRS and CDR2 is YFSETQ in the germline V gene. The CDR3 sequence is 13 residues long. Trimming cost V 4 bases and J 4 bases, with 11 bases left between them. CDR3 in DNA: TGCGCCAGCAGCCGCGGAGAGAGAGAGACCCAGTACTTC. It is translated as CASSRGERETQYF.

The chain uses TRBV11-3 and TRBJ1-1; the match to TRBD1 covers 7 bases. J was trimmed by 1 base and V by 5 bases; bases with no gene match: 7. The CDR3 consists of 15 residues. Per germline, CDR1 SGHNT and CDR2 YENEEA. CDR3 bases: TGTGCCAGCAGCCCCGGGGGACAGTCGAACACTGAAGCTTTCTTT. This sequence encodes CASSPGGQSNTEAFF. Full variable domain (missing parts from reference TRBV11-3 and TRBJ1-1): EAGVVQSPRYKIIEKKQPVAFWCNPISGHNTLYWYLQNLGQGPELLIRYENEEAVDDSQLPKDRFSAERLKGVDSTLKIQPAELGDSAVYLCASSPGGQSNTEAFFGQGTRLTVV.

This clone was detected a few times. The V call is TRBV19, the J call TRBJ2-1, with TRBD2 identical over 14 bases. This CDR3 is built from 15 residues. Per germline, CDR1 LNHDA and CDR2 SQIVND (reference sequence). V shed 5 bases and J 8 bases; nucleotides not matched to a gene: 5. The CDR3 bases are TGTGCCAGTAGTGTTCGACTAGCGGGAGGGGATGAGCAGTTCTTC. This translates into CASSVRLAGGDEQFF.

The DNA for the CDR3 is TGCGCCAGCAGCCAAGTGGGGACAGGGGGCGCCAAAAACATTCAGTACTTC. It yields the protein CASSQVGTGGAKNIQYF. The chain recombines TRBV4-1 with TRBJ2-4, with 12 bases matching TRBD1. This CDR3 comprises 17 residues. V gave up 1 base and J gave up 1 base; unmatched junction bases: 2. Germline V gives CDR1 MGHRA, CDR2 YSYEKL.

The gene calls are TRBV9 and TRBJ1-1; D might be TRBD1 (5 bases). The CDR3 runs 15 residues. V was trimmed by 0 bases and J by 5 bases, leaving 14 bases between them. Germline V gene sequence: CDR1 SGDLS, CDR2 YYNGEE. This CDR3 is CASSVVSRVGTEAFF. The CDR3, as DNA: TGTGCCAGCAGCGTAGTGTCCAGGGTAGGAACTGAAGCTTTCTTT.